This T cell receptor (beta chain) was retrieved from a study of T cell repertoires in cytomegalovirus infection. At the level of the study: Through public TCR beta signatures, both CMV infection and matching HLA type were indicated. Whole-study findings and limits: Totalled public TCR beta family frequency picked out people who carried CMV plus the relevant HLA. HLA-C-restricted CMV-specific TCR beta clonotypes were dominant in the ex vivo response.

This clonotype was seen repeatedly, ten times or more. Its target is unknown. One entry per CDR3 protein, called by TCRdb with MiXCR from the reads. The repertoire has some 250,000 distinct CDR3 sequences, approximately 9.2% of them found once; the top ten carry approximately 15%. This CDR3 region has 19 residues. Per the germline V gene, CDR1 is SGHTA and CDR2 is FQGNSA. V shed 4 bases and J 4 bases; nucleotides not matched to a gene: 19. This sequence was found in a human donor in good health (CMV status not recorded). Some clones in this sample may be carry-over from other donors' samples. The sequenced material came from PBMCs. This chain links TRBV7-2 with TRBJ2-1, with 7 bases fitting TRBD2. CDR3 in amino acids: CASSSNIVGAGVGYNEQFF. DNA of the CDR3: TGTGCCAGCAGCTCGAATATAGTGGGTGCGGGGGTGGGATACAATGAGCAGTTCTTC.